This T cell receptor beta chain appears in the sequencing data of a study of T cells in Graves' hyperthyroidism and ophthalmopathy (dated by TCRdb to between 2018 and 2020). As for the study more broadly: Peripheral blood was sampled at the time of initial diagnosis, prior to any treatment. Following sampling, methimazole starting at 30 mg daily was given to hyperthyroidism patients, and high-dose intravenous methylprednisolone was given to ophthalmopathy patients. Thyroid tissue and blood T-cell repertoires from about six Graves' hyperthyroidism patients were also compared in the study. According to the paper, TCR Vbeta CDR3 sequencing was carried out on over 130 peripheral blood samples, which came from fewer than 50 ophthalmopathy, some 73 hyperthyroidism and roughly 17 progressor patients. Prospective prediction of ophthalmopathy was tested in an independent validation cohort of some 20 hyperthyroidism patients and 17 patients who later progressed to ophthalmopathy. To identify TCR V-J signatures that set the groups apart, the researchers used a discovery cohort of 90 to 100 patients, made up of under 50 with Graves' ophthalmopathy and 55 to 65 with stable Graves' hyperthyroidism. The 100 or so discovery patients were divided at random into training and test sets in a 7:3 ratio. What the study reported, not specific to this receptor: No statistical method was used to set the sample size in advance, and investigators knew the group allocation. A 13 V-J signature model separated ophthalmopathy from stable hyperthyroidism, with roughly 88% sensitivity and just under 84% specificity in cross-validation and 80%/75% in testing. Most expanded thyroid clonotypes (frequency above 0.001) were also detected in blood, suggesting blood repertoires may reflect thyroid immune responses. In validation, progression to ophthalmopathy was predicted by the model with more than 65% sensitivity and under 85% specificity, a median of around 6.5 months before onset.

Based on the germline V gene (reference sequence), the CDR1 and CDR2 sequences are DFQATT and SNEGSKA. The CDR3 measures 14 amino acids from cysteine to phenylalanine. Of the read, only the CDR3 DNA is kept; its 42 bases are in frame from base 1. The germline V and J ends show losses of 0 bases and 3 bases respectively, and no gene match explains 1 base of the junction. Amplification of TCR beta CDR3 regions was carried out from RNA transcripts. For the first round of RT-PCR on the TCR CDR3, the HTBI primer set was used together with the Qiagen OneStep RT-PCR kit. A second multiplex PCR round built the libraries, followed by size selection and purification. Paired-end sequencing of the libraries was performed with 100 bp reads on an Illumina HiSeq2000. Regarding the original processing steps: SOAPnuke was used to process the raw data, throwing out any read that contained adapters or uncalled bases, had a mean Phred below 15, or lacked an exact constant-primer or identifier match. COPE v1.2.5 was used to merge the high-quality paired reads, and each unique nucleotide sequence was defined as a clonotype. Clonotypes were aligned to IMGT TRBV, TRBD and TRBJ reference segments using MiTCR v1.1. Analysis was restricted to V-J combinations with a frequency above 0.0001, which covered about 99% of repertoires. The TCS score was defined as F50 (clonal expansion) divided by E x V (chaos), with BLOSUM62-based TCRdist calculated between CDR3 peptides within each V-J. Welch's t-statistics and random forest reduced around 510 V-J features to fewer than 15, which were used in a naive Bayes classifier (R e1071). TCRdb ran its own pipeline on the public reads, namely fastp trimming at Q25 and MiXCR clone calling, and kept in-frame beta chains. Rows are combined by CDR3 protein, so each entry shows the most common genes and DNA. Clone size and V and J calls follow TCRdb, not the original study. Here the sample has approximately 270,000 distinct CDR3 sequences; less than 15% occur a single time. About 14% of the sample rests with the top ten.

The hyperthyroidism patients were between 18 and 65 years old and newly diagnosed, with a disease duration of less than 2 months. Exclusion was applied to patients with uncontrolled infections, other autoimmune diseases, pregnancy or lactation. Diagnoses relied on clinical symptoms, serum thyroxine and TRAb, thyroid ultrasound and orbital computed tomography. Blood from progressor patients was drawn when they were first diagnosed with hyperthyroidism, before any ophthalmopathy symptoms appeared. PBMCs were isolated from about 9 ml of fresh peripheral blood by Ficoll-Paque density gradient centrifugation. Progressor patients were initially diagnosed with Graves' hyperthyroidism and developed ophthalmopathy during follow-up. Total RNA was extracted using Trizol reagent, and RNA quality was assessed on an Agilent 2100 Bioanalyzer. This clonotype came up many times. It lacks a known antigen. Base quality data are lacking; no much larger clone is found one base away.

The specimen sequenced was blood. The sequence derives from a woman between 40 and 50 years old with Graves' hyperthyroidism that later progressed to Graves' ophthalmopathy. The receptor chain draws on TRBV20-1 and TRBJ2-7; 11 of the junction bases match TRBD2. The CDR3: CSARDTSGSYEQYF. The DNA is TGCAGTGCTAGAGATACTAGCGGGAGCTACGAGCAGTACTTC.